The 8 T cell receptor beta chains given below trace back to one sample, sequenced in a study of beta chain features in type 1 diabetes. Study results and limitations: In all four CD4+ subsets, TCRB CDR3 length was significantly, moderately reduced in type 1 diabetes.

The whole isolated RNA underwent reverse transcription, so sequencing captured expressed TCRB transcripts. Using immunoSEQ multiplex PCR, the repertoire was profiled, and TCRdb retains in-frame clones only, with some absent. This table has hundreds of thousands of clones, over 13% appearing once. Their recognized antigens are unknown. Sequencing was done on a sample of naive CD4+ T cells from blood. The receptors shown here come from a man younger than 35 with type 1 diabetes.

This clone occurred a few times. The junction differs from germline at one of its ends, possibly a read error. The same CDR3 is also encoded by other DNA sequences in this sample. The rearrangement uses TRBV7-9 and TRBJ2-3; possibly TRBD2 for D (6 bases). Germline CDR1 is SEHNR and CDR2 is FQNEAQ (reference sequence). CDR3 size: 13 residues. The CDR3 nucleotides are TGTGCCAGCAGCCTAGCGAGCACAGATACGCAGTATTTT. This gives the protein CASSLASTDTQYF.

The chain employs TRBV5-1 and TRBJ1-1; TRBD1 matches 7 bases. Germline V gives CDR1 SGHRS, CDR2 YFSETQ. Trimming cost V 4 bases and J 3 bases; bases outside gene matches: 6. The CDR3 has 14 residues. As DNA, the CDR3 is TGCGCCAGCAGCCGAGGACAGGCGGACACTGAAGCTTTCTTT. It specifies CASSRGQADTEAFF. Full variable domain (remainder filled in from reference TRBV5-1 and TRBJ1-1): KAGVTQTPRYLIKTRGQQVTLSCSPISGHRSVSWYQQTPGQGLQFLFEYFSETQRNKGNFPGRFSGRQFSNSRSEMNVSTLELGDSALYLCASSRGQADTEAFFGQGTRLTVV.

The CDR3 region is CASSLMGPETQYF. The CDR3 region has the DNA TGTGCCAGCAGTTTAATGGGGCCGGAGACCCAGTACTTC. The chain is built from TRBV28 and TRBJ2-5; weak D call: TRBD1 (5 bases). This CDR3 region has 13 residues. CDR1 and CDR2 from the germline V gene are MDHEN and SYDVKM. Trimming left V 2 bases short and J 5 bases short, with 9 bases between.

The V and J genes are TRBV6-6 and TRBJ2-3; possible D gene TRBD1, 5 bases. Germline V CDR1 and CDR2: MNHNY, SVGAGI (reference sequence). Trimming pared 2 bases from V and 0 bases from J, leaving 9 bases between. The CDR3 contains 15 residues. CDR3 sequence: CASSYTGRSTDTQYF. The CDR3 bases are TGTGCCAGCAGTTACACAGGAAGAAGCACAGATACGCAGTATTTT.

In this sample, this clone turned up a few times. This chain joins TRBV10-3 and TRBJ2-5; 7 bases line up with TRBD2. V dropped 10 bases and J dropped 4; count of bases not matched to a gene: 12. CDR1 and CDR2 from the germline V gene are ENHRY and SYGVKD. There are 14 residues in the CDR3. The CDR3 nucleotides are TGTGCCACCCTGGGACTACCGGGATCAGAGACCCAGTACTTC. It specifies CATLGLPGSETQYF.

This clone was counted a few times. The rearrangement uses TRBV9 and TRBJ2-7; 7 nucleotides align to TRBD2. CDR1 is SGDLS, CDR2 YYNGEE, per germline. V lost 3 bases to trimming and J lost 2 bases; unmatched junction nucleotides: 5. CDR3 size: 14 residues. CDR3 sequence (DNA): TGTGCCAGCAGCGACGGGGGGAGCGCCTACGAGCAGTACTTC. Protein: CASSDGGSAYEQYF.

This clone was seen only a few times. The gene calls are TRBV30 and TRBJ1-1, with D possibly TRBD1 on 5 matching bases. This CDR3 spans 14 amino acids. The germline V gene encodes CDR1 GTSNPN and CDR2 SVGIG (reference sequence). The V end was cut by 3 bases, the J end by 5 bases, with 16 bases between. CDR3 bases: TGTGCCTGGAGGGGTGAGGGGCGAGATACTGAAGCTTTCTTT. Translated, it gives CAWRGEGRDTEAFF.

This chain joins TRBV7-2 and TRBJ2-1; 8 bases are a match to TRBD2. Germline CDR1 SGHTA, CDR2 FQGNSA. V shed 5 bases and J 9 bases; nucleotides not matched to a gene: 6. The CDR3 runs 13 residues. CDR3 sequence reads: CASSRREGVEQFF. Written as DNA, the CDR3 is TGTGCCAGCAGCCGCCGGGAGGGCGTTGAGCAGTTCTTC. Full variable domain (rest looked up from reference TRBV7-2 and TRBJ2-1): GAGVSQSPSNKVTEKGKDVELRCDPISGHTALYWYRQSLGQGLEFLIYFQGNSAPDKSGLPSDRFSAERTGGSVSTLTIQRTQQEDSAVYLCASSRREGVEQFFGPGTRLTVL.